Listed here are 7 T cell receptor beta chains from one sample, sequenced in a study of low-dose radiotherapy and immunotherapy resistance in tumors. First-strand cDNA relied on TRAV- and TRBV-specific primers spanning alpha and beta chains. For amplifying TCRs, the PCR ran for about 20 cycles with Phusion, which was used together with a constant-region primer and the adapter on the V primers. One entry per CDR3 protein, called by TCRdb with MiXCR from the reads. The data contain around 80,000 distinct CDR3 sequences, approximately 17% of them singletons. Time point denoted: before trial treatment. The sequences come from PBMCs, collected before treatment. These receptors were collected from a male donor with prostate cancer.

This clonotype appeared many times. The V gene is TRBV29-1, the J gene TRBJ2-4; the D gene could be TRBD1 or TRBD2 (5 bases each). Trimming cost V 4 bases and J 0 bases, with 13 bases left between them. This CDR3 has 15 residues. Germline V lookup: CDR1 SQVTM, CDR2 ANQGSEA. The CDR3 sequence: CSVGLGDLAKNIQYF. The CDR3 nucleotides read TGCAGCGTTGGTCTGGGGGACCTAGCCAAAAACATTCAGTACTTC.

This clonotype was observed at least ten times. V is TRBV7-2 and J is TRBJ1-1, with unresolved D. Between the trimmed V and J ends, which lost 4 bases and 9 bases, there was a span of 15 bases. Germline lookup yields CDR1 SGHTA and CDR2 FQGNSA. The CDR3 consists of 13 residues. CDR3 sequence reads: CASSWTPGNKAFF. DNA of the CDR3: TGTGCCAGCAGCTGGACTCCGGGGAATAAAGCTTTCTTT.

This clonotype was seen ten or more times. The chain joins TRBV5-1 to TRBJ2-7; possibly TRBD1 or TRBD2 for D (5 bases each). V was trimmed by 4 bases and J by 4 bases, leaving 18 bases between them. Germline-derived CDR1 and CDR2 are SGHRS and YFSETQ. The CDR3 covers 15 residues. The chain's CDR3 is CASSPRDQGRYEQYF. The DNA of the CDR3 is TGCGCCAGCAGCCCCCGGGATCAGGGCAGATACGAGCAGTACTTC.

Worth noting for this clonotype: This sequence is one base from a far larger clone and is likely a read error. This chain joins TRBV5-1 and TRBJ2-7; 8 nucleotides line up with TRBD1. The CDR3 spans 17 residues. CDR1 is SGHRS and CDR2 is YFSETQ in the germline V gene. Germline trimming cut 0 bases from V and 7 bases from J; bases unmatched to any gene: 15. The CDR3 loop is CASSLVPRDRRNNEQYF. The DNA for the CDR3 is TGCGCCAGCAGCTTGGTGCCCCGGGACAGGCGGAACAATGAGCAGTACTTC.

This clonotype has a count of ten or more. This chain connects TRBV7-9 to TRBJ2-6, with 10 bases that match TRBD1. V was pared by 4 bases and J by 3 bases, with 12 bases of the junction left unmatched. Looked up from germline, CDR1 is SEHNR and CDR2 is FQNEAQ (reference sequence). CDR3 size: 19 residues. Here the CDR3 reads CASSSNSGTGEFGANVLTF. The CDR3 DNA reads TGTGCCAGCAGCTCAAACTCCGGGACAGGGGAATTTGGGGCCAACGTCCTGACTTTC.

Note on this clonotype: A single base is all that separates this from a far larger clone, so a read error is likely. The rearrangement joins TRBV26 to TRBJ2-3; no DNA check was done on the table's D call, TRBD2. TRBV26 is noted as a pseudogene. CDR3 size: 16 residues. In DNA form, the CDR3 reads TGTGCCAGCAGTTCCCCTCGACTAGCGGGAGTTGATACGCAGTATTTT. It yields the protein CASSSPRLAGVDTQYF.

This clonotype has just one count. Since a far larger clone is one base different, this is likely a read error. This rearrangement joins TRBV28 to TRBJ2-3; no reliable D call. V lost 5 bases and J lost 0, with 12 bases in between. The CDR3 contains 15 residues. Germline CDR1 reads MDHEN; CDR2 reads SYDVKM. CDR3 bases: TGTGCCAGCAGTGACCGGATTATAAGCACAGATACGCAGTATTTT. It codes for CASSDRIISTDTQYF.